The sequence of this TCR beta chain was determined in a study of blood T cells in healthy people across ages. The germline V gene encodes CDR1 LGHNA and CDR2 YSLEER. Trimming cost V 3 bases and J 10 bases, with 16 bases left between them. This CDR3 is 14 amino acids long. Study-level points and caveats: The long-lived group displayed more naive CD4+ cells, plus higher diversity, than the aged donors did.

This clonotype was counted at least ten times. Its target is unknown. Total RNA, at least 5 micrograms per sample, came from PBMCs. Primed by a sample-barcoded 5' primer and a J-beta primer mix, a second PCR proceeded for roughly 7 to 12 cycles. No fewer than 3 million CDR3-containing paired-end reads came from each sample. MiXCR was run by TCRdb on the 5' RACE reads, yielding one entry per CDR3 protein. The table records approximately 1.5 million distinct CDR3 sequences, about 45% of them present only once. This TCR derives from a woman in her late teens or twenties in good health. The J gene is TRBJ2-1, the V gene TRBV4-3, with TRBD1 as a possible D gene (5 bases). Sequenced: blood. The chain's CDR3 is CASSQGLFRTEQFF. Here the CDR3 DNA reads TGCGCCAGCAGCCAGGGTTTATTTAGGACAGAGCAGTTCTTC.